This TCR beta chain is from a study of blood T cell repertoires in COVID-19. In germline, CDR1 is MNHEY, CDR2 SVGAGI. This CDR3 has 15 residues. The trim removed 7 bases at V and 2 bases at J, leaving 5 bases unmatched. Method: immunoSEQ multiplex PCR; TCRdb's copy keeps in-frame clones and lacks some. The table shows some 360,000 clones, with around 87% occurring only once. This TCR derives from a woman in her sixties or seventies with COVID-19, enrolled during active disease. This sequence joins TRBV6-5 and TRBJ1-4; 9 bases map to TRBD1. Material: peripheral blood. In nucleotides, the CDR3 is TGTGCCAGCAAGGGACAGGGTGCCACTAATGAAAAACTGTTTTTT. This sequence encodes CASKGQGATNEKLFF.